Listed below are T cell receptor beta chains from one sample, sequenced in a study of CD8+ T cells in alopecia areata. Clones were sequenced by immunoSEQ multiplex PCR, and TCRdb holds only the in-frame ones, with some missing. This sample has 200,000 to 250,000 clones, with around three fifths found just once. The sample comprised CD8+ T cells sorted from blood. The receptor source for this set is a human donor in good health. Each CDR3 is given with its conserved first and last residue. The order of the fields is J gene, V gene, D gene, clone size, CDR3 DNA, CDR3 protein. The D gene is left open where the match is weak. Expanded clones get a size class; other rows say once, few or many, or leave the size out.

j_gene: TRBJ2-1
v_gene: TRBV9
d_gene: TRBD1
abundance: NA
CDR3nt: TGTGCCAGCGGGACAGGGAGCCTAAATGAGCAGTTCTTC
CDR3aa: CASGTGSLNEQFF

j_gene: TRBJ2-1
v_gene: TRBV27
d_gene: NA
abundance: NA
CDR3nt: TGTGCCAGCAGTTTATCTAGAAACAATGAGCAGTTCTTC
CDR3aa: CASSLSRNNEQFF

j_gene: TRBJ2-1
v_gene: TRBV19
d_gene: NA
abundance: few
CDR3nt: TGTGCCAGTAGTATAGAAGGCTACAATGAGCAGTTCTTC
CDR3aa: CASSIEGYNEQFF

j_gene: TRBJ1-5
v_gene: TRBV1
d_gene: NA
abundance: once
CDR3nt: TGCACCAGCAGCCAAGTCTCCAATGGGGAAGGCAATCAGCCCCAGCATTTT
CDR3aa: CTSSQVSNGEGNQPQHF

j_gene: TRBJ1-2
v_gene: TRBV6-5
d_gene: TRBD1
abundance: NA
CDR3nt: TGTGCCAGCAGTTCTCCGGGACAGGGGGGGGATGGCTACACCTTC
CDR3aa: CASSSPGQGGDGYTF

j_gene: TRBJ2-5
v_gene: TRBV7-8
d_gene: NA
abundance: NA
CDR3nt: TGTGCCAGCAGCTTAGTTGGTCTAAGGCAAGAGACCCAGTACTTC
CDR3aa: CASSLVGLRQETQYF

j_gene: TRBJ2-4
v_gene: TRBV5-4
d_gene: NA
abundance: NA
CDR3nt: TGTGCCAGCAGCTTGGAAGGCGGTGTAATCAAAAACATTCAGTACTTC
CDR3aa: CASSLEGGVIKNIQYF

j_gene: TRBJ1-5
v_gene: TRBV29-1
d_gene: NA
abundance: few
CDR3nt: TGCAGCGTTTCGACAGGAGAAGGTAATCAGCCCCAGCATTTT
CDR3aa: CSVSTGEGNQPQHF

j_gene: TRBJ2-4
v_gene: TRBV15
d_gene: NA
abundance: NA
CDR3nt: TGTGCCACCTTAGGCCCCGAAAACATTCAGTACTTC
CDR3aa: CATLGPENIQYF

j_gene: TRBJ1-1
v_gene: TRBV5-6
d_gene: NA
abundance: once
CDR3nt: TGTGCCAGCAGCCCTTTCAGTCAAGAAGCTTTCTTT
CDR3aa: CASSPFSQEAFF

j_gene: TRBJ1-1
v_gene: TRBV4-1
d_gene: NA
abundance: NA
CDR3nt: TGCGCCAGCAGCCAAGGTTCATTGAACACTGAAGCTTTCTTT
CDR3aa: CASSQGSLNTEAFF

j_gene: TRBJ2-1
v_gene: TRBV29-1
d_gene: NA
abundance: NA
CDR3nt: TGCAGCGTTGAAACGCAGTCAAGCTCCTACAATGAGCAGTTCTTC
CDR3aa: CSVETQSSSYNEQFF

j_gene: TRBJ2-3
v_gene: TRBV2
d_gene: TRBD2
abundance: NA
CDR3nt: TGTGCCAGCCCTCTCGGGGGGGAGTATCCAGATACGCAGTATTTT
CDR3aa: CASPLGGEYPDTQYF

j_gene: TRBJ2-5
v_gene: TRBV19
d_gene: NA
abundance: NA
CDR3nt: TGTGCCAGTAGTATAGGGAAGACCCAGTACTTC
CDR3aa: CASSIGKTQYF